This entry describes one T cell receptor (beta chain). What it binds is unknown. The length of the CDR3 is 15 residues. Per germline, CDR1 SEHNR and CDR2 FQNEAQ (reference sequence). V gave up 5 bases and J gave up 7 bases; unmatched junction bases: 10. TCRdb redid the calling of the PCR reads with MiXCR, one entry per CDR3 protein. The repertoire holds some 30,000 distinct CDR3 sequences, with roughly 50% as singletons. The time point denotes: before preoperative PTX-NDP chemotherapy. This sample is part of a study of esophageal squamous cell carcinoma under preoperative chemotherapy. Points from the study as a whole: Peripheral T cells migrating into the tumor appeared to partly supply post-treatment tumor-infiltrating lymphocytes.

Sampling was performed from a patient given preoperative chemotherapy. The chain is built from TRBV7-9 and TRBJ2-4, with TRBD1 matching 8 bases. The TCR was taken from a human donor with esophageal squamous cell carcinoma. The donor label of this sample is uncertain. CDR3 amino acids: CASSPTGQGWNIQYF. The CDR3 DNA reads TGTGCCAGCAGCCCCACAGGACAGGGATGGAACATTCAGTACTTC.